This T cell receptor (beta chain) derives from a study of T cells after somatic rescue of genetic block. TCRdb's copy holds only in-frame clones and misses some; the assay was immunoSEQ multiplex PCR. The sample lists about 67,000 clones; just over 90% were seen once. This CDR3 has 15 residues. Trimming removed 10 bases at V and 1 base at J, with 16 bases between. Germline V lookup: CDR1 ENHRY, CDR2 SYGVKD. The TCR originated in a man aged 35-49 years. This sequence joins TRBV10-3 and TRBJ1-4; weak D call: TRBD1 (6 bases). The sequencing input was peripheral blood mononuclear cells (PBMCs). The CDR3 sequence: CASHRDGGTNEKLFF. For the CDR3, the DNA is TGTGCCAGCCACAGGGACGGGGGAACTAATGAAAAACTGTTTTTT.